Following are 32 T cell receptor beta chains from one sample sequenced in a study of STAT5B mutations in CD4+ large granular lymphocyte leukemia. TCRdb keeps only in-frame clones here, not all; method: immunoSEQ multiplex PCR. The data show some 8,800 clones, with approximately 83% seen just once and about 72% held by the top ten. The sample was PBMCs. Source of these receptors: a man between 60 and 70 years old with CD4+ T-cell large granular lymphocyte leukemia.

The CDR3 here is CASSEGEAGELFF. The CDR3, as DNA: TGTGCCAGCAGTGAGGGGGAGGCCGGGGAGCTGTTTTTT. The chain carries TRBV6-4 and TRBJ2-2, with D perhaps TRBD2 (6 bases). The germline gives CDR1 MRHNA, CDR2 SNTAGT. V lost 3 bases and J 6 bases, leaving 8 bases between the germline ends. The CDR3 length is 13 residues.

This clone came up a few times. V usage is TRBV9 and J usage is TRBJ2-7, with TRBD1 matching over 9 bases. Germline CDR1 is SGDLS and CDR2 is YYNGEE. The CDR3 is 15 residues long. J was trimmed by 4 bases and V by 0 bases; bases with no gene match: 5. The CDR3 DNA reads TGTGCCAGCAGCGTAGGAACAGGGGGCCTATACGAGCAGTACTTC. Protein sequence: CASSVGTGGLYEQYF.

V usage is TRBV7-2 and J usage is TRBJ2-5, with TRBD2 matching over 7 bases. With 3 bases clipped from V and 0 bases from J, the junction kept 10 bases outside the gene matches. The CDR3 extends over 17 amino acids. Per germline, CDR1 SGHTA and CDR2 FQGNSA. The CDR3 reads CASSLPYSGRNQETQYF. CDR3 coding DNA: TGTGCCAGCAGCTTGCCCTATAGCGGGCGGAACCAAGAGACCCAGTACTTC.

V usage is TRBV10-3 and J usage is TRBJ1-3; 7 nucleotides agree with TRBD1. In germline, CDR1 is ENHRY, CDR2 SYGVKD. Germline trimming cut 6 bases from V and 8 bases from J; bases unmatched to any gene: 10. This CDR3 spans 14 amino acids. The CDR3 here is CAIRPQGPGDTIYF. The CDR3 bases are TGTGCCATCAGACCACAGGGGCCGGGAGACACCATATATTTT.

This chain links TRBV6-4 with TRBJ2-2, with D tentatively TRBD1 or TRBD2 (5 bases each). V was clipped by 0 bases and J by 7 bases, with 9 bases between them. The germline V gene encodes CDR1 MRHNA and CDR2 SNTAGT. The CDR3 loop spans 14 amino acids. The CDR3 loop reads CASSDSGESGELFF. The CDR3 DNA sequence: TGTGCCAGCAGTGACTCGGGGGAGAGCGGGGAGCTGTTTTTT.

This rearrangement joins TRBV7-2 to TRBJ2-1; D ambiguous. Germline-derived CDR1 and CDR2 are SGHTA and FQGNSA. V shed 4 bases and J shed 6 bases, with 13 bases lying between them. The CDR3 runs 14 residues. CDR3 bases: TGTGCCAGCAGCTCCAGAACTTACTCCAATGAGCAGTTCTTC. Residues: CASSSRTYSNEQFF.

The gene calls are TRBV4-1 and TRBJ2-1; 11 bases map to TRBD2. This CDR3 is 16 amino acids long. V shed 0 bases, J shed 9 bases, and the junction held 7 bases outside the gene matches. In germline, CDR1 is MGHRA, CDR2 YSYEKL. This chain's CDR3 is CASSQDGSGGGIEQFF. The CDR3 nucleotides are TGCGCCAGCAGCCAAGATGGTAGCGGGGGGGGCATTGAGCAGTTCTTC.

The chain is built from TRBV9 and TRBJ1-6; 9 bases match TRBD1. V was pared by 0 bases and J by 10 bases, with 11 bases of the junction left unmatched. Germline assignment: CDR1 SGDLS and CDR2 YYNGEE. This CDR3 is 17 amino acids long. The CDR3 DNA is TGTGCCAGCAGCGTAGAGGGACCGGGACAGGGCAGATCACCCCTCCACTTT. Translated: CASSVEGPGQGRSPLHF.

The V and J genes are TRBV14 and TRBJ2-5; the D gene is possibly TRBD1 (6 bases). Germline CDR1 and CDR2: SGHDN and FVKESK. The V and J ends lost 4 bases and 1 base respectively, with 16 bases between them. This CDR3 spans 16 amino acids. The CDR3 nucleotides are TGTGCCAGCAGCCTAGTGGGGGCTCGGGGCCAAGAGACCCAGTACTTC. It yields the protein CASSLVGARGQETQYF.

V and J are TRBV20-1 and TRBJ2-1; D is ambiguous. Looked up from germline, CDR1 is DFQATT and CDR2 is SNEGSKA (reference sequence). Trimming took 2 bases from V and 3 from J, leaving 2 bases between them. This CDR3 is built from 11 residues. The CDR3 nucleotides read TGCAGTGCTAGATTCTACAATGAGCAGTTCTTC. As protein: CSARFYNEQFF.

This clone turned up a few times. V usage is TRBV11-3 and J usage is TRBJ1-1; D not resolved. V was trimmed by 5 bases and J by 5 bases, leaving 15 bases between them. The CDR3 covers 14 residues. Germline V gene lookup returns CDR1 SGHNT and CDR2 YENEEA. DNA of the CDR3: TGTGCCAGCAGCCAAGGGCCCGAGAGGACTGAAGCTTTCTTT. This codes for CASSQGPERTEAFF.

In its sample, this clone was seen once. The chain uses TRBV19 and TRBJ2-6; TRBD2 might be the D (5 bases). Germline V CDR1 and CDR2: LNHDA, SQIVND (reference sequence). Between the trimmed V and J ends, which lost 8 bases and 0 bases, there was a span of 14 bases. This CDR3 has 16 residues. The DNA of the CDR3 is TGTGCCAGTTCCTTCCTGAGGGTCTCTGGGGCCAACGTCCTGACTTTC. Its protein product is CASSFLRVSGANVLTF.

This clone was detected only a few times. This chain connects TRBV27 to TRBJ2-1; 11 bases match TRBD2. CDR1 is MNHEY and CDR2 is SMNVEV in the germline V gene (reference sequence). CDR3 length: 16 residues. J lost 9 bases, V lost 4 bases, and 11 bases had no gene match. CDR3 in DNA: TGTGCCAGCAGTTCCCCAGGGACTAGCGGAGTCAGTGAGCAGTTCTTC. Its translation: CASSSPGTSGVSEQFF.

V is TRBV7-2 and J is TRBJ2-3; D is possibly TRBD1 or TRBD2 (7 bases each). There are 15 residues in the CDR3. V gave up 2 bases and J gave up 7 bases, with 16 bases separating them. CDR1 is SGHTA and CDR2 is FQGNSA in the germline V gene. The CDR3 DNA follows: TGTGCCAGCAGCTTACAGGGGGGGGCGCAGAATACGCAGTATTTT. As protein: CASSLQGGAQNTQYF.

This chain connects TRBV28 to TRBJ1-4, with D unclear. V lost 3 bases to trimming and J lost 5 bases, with 4 bases between them. CDR3 length: 12 residues. Per germline, CDR1 MDHEN and CDR2 SYDVKM. CDR3 sequence: CASSFGNEKLFF. CDR3 coding DNA: TGTGCCAGCAGTTTCGGCAATGAAAAACTGTTTTTT.

The chain carries TRBV10-3 and TRBJ2-3; D may correspond to TRBD1 or TRBD2 (5 bases each). Germline CDR1 reads ENHRY; CDR2 reads SYGVKD. Trimming left V 8 bases short and J 4 bases short, with 13 bases between. CDR3 length equals 13 residues. The CDR3 nucleotides read TGTGCCATCGGGGAAGGGACCCCAGATACGCAGTATTTT. Translating gives CAIGEGTPDTQYF.

Here the CDR3 reads CASSLAGANTEAFF. In DNA form, the CDR3 reads TGCGCCAGCAGCTTGGCCGGAGCAAACACTGAAGCTTTCTTT. The chain carries TRBV5-1 and TRBJ1-1; no reliable D call. Germline V lookup: CDR1 SGHRS, CDR2 YFSETQ. V lost 0 bases, J lost 2 bases, and 8 bases lay in between. The CDR3 runs 14 residues. Full variable domain (remainder filled in from reference TRBV5-1 and TRBJ1-1): KAGVTQTPRYLIKTRGQQVTLSCSPISGHRSVSWYQQTPGQGLQFLFEYFSETQRNKGNFPGRFSGRQFSNSRSEMNVSTLELGDSALYLCASSLAGANTEAFFGQGTRLTVV.

The chain has TRBV7-2 and TRBJ2-7; TRBD1 aligns across 7 bases. The CDR3 totals 16 residues. The V gene end was trimmed by 4 bases and the J gene end by 0 bases; junction bases not matched to a gene: 9. CDR1 is SGHTA and CDR2 is FQGNSA in the germline V gene. The CDR3: CASSSPNRGVSYEQYF. CDR3 nucleotides: TGTGCCAGCAGCTCACCAAACAGGGGAGTCTCCTACGAGCAGTACTTC. The complete variable domain, with remaining parts taken from reference TRBV7-2 and TRBJ2-7, reads GAGVSQSPSNKVTEKGKDVELRCDPISGHTALYWYRQSLGQGLEFLIYFQGNSAPDKSGLPSDRFSAERTGGSVSTLTIQRTQQEDSAVYLCASSSPNRGVSYEQYFGPGTRLTVT.

The rearrangement joins TRBV29-1 to TRBJ1-3, with D uncertain. V was cut by 7 bases and J by 10 bases, with 14 bases left in between. Germline V lookup: CDR1 SQVTM, CDR2 ANQGSEA. The CDR3 spans 11 residues. The CDR3 bases are TGCAGCGGACATTGGTTAGGGACCATATATTTT. This translates into CSGHWLGTIYF.

The rearrangement uses TRBV11-1 and TRBJ2-7, with no clear D. The CDR3 has 14 amino acids. V was trimmed by 5 bases and J by 3 bases, leaving 14 bases between them. Germline V gene sequence: CDR1 SGHAT, CDR2 FQDESV (reference sequence). This CDR3 is CASSPSGNRYEQYF. Written as DNA, the CDR3 is TGTGCCAGCAGCCCTAGTGGGAACCGCTACGAGCAGTACTTC.

The CDR3 DNA is TGTGCCAGCAGCCGTAGGGGACAGTCCAATCAGCCCCAGCATTTT. Amino acid sequence: CASSRRGQSNQPQHF. This chain uses TRBV2 with TRBJ1-5, with TRBD1 matching over 7 bases. CDR1 is SNHLY and CDR2 is FYNNEI in the germline V gene. CDR3 length: 15 amino acids. Losses at the gene ends were 6 bases for V and 3 bases for J; bases not matched to a gene: 8.

This clone was picked up one time. V usage is TRBV6-5 and J usage is TRBJ1-2, with 9 nucleotides matching TRBD1. The CDR3 runs 14 residues. J lost 4 bases, V lost 0 bases, and 0 bases had no gene match. The germline V gene has CDR1 MNHEY and CDR2 SVGAGI. CDR3 in DNA: TGTGCCAGCAGTTACTCGGGACAGGGCTATGGCTACACCTTC. Protein sequence: CASSYSGQGYGYTF.

This chain joins TRBV29-1 and TRBJ1-3; TRBD1 is a possible D gene (5 bases). Germline CDR1 reads SQVTM; CDR2 reads ANQGSEA. Trimming stripped 7 bases from V and 3 bases from J, with 16 bases between. The CDR3 spans 14 residues. CDR3 amino acids: CSAYRDQGGNTIYF. Here the CDR3 DNA reads TGCAGCGCATACCGGGACCAGGGTGGAAACACCATATATTTT.

The rearrangement uses TRBV7-6 and TRBJ1-2, with a tentative D call TRBD1 (5 bases). CDR3 length: 15 residues. CDR1 and CDR2 (germline): SGHVS, FNYEAQ. V was shortened by 4 bases and J by 3 bases, with 15 bases between the two germline ends. The CDR3 DNA follows: TGTGCCAGCAGCTCCCGGCGGCGGGGCGACTATGGCTACACCTTC. Residues: CASSSRRRGDYGYTF.

V usage is TRBV6-1 and J usage is TRBJ2-1; tentatively, D is TRBD1 (6 bases). Germline V lookup: CDR1 MNHNS, CDR2 SASEGT. The CDR3 has 15 residues. V gave up 1 base and J gave up 2 bases, with 9 bases separating them. The CDR3 here is CASSEDGTPYNEQFF. The CDR3 nucleotides read TGTGCCAGCAGTGAAGACGGGACACCCTACAATGAGCAGTTCTTC.

The chain carries TRBV7-2 and TRBJ2-2, with 8 bases identical to TRBD2. V trimming: 2 bases; J trimming: 1 base; junction bases outside the gene matches: 0. The germline V gene has CDR1 SGHTA and CDR2 FQGNSA. The CDR3 covers 15 residues. CDR3 sequence reads: CASSLTSGNTGELFF. Written as DNA, the CDR3 is TGTGCCAGCAGCTTAACTAGCGGGAACACCGGGGAGCTGTTTTTT.

The chain links TRBV28 to TRBJ1-1; the match to TRBD1 covers 7 bases. The CDR3 has 16 amino acids. Trimming cost V 5 bases and J 0 bases; bases outside gene matches: 9. Germline CDR1 is MDHEN and CDR2 is SYDVKM. The CDR3 loop reads CASSLPPGQMNTEAFF. For the CDR3, the DNA is TGTGCCAGCAGTCTACCTCCGGGACAGATGAACACTGAAGCTTTCTTT.

The chain links TRBV14 to TRBJ1-2; D remains unclear. Germline V CDR1 and CDR2: SGHDN, FVKESK. Trimming shortened V by 3 bases and J by 7 bases, and 12 bases separated the two germline ends. CDR3 length: 13 amino acids. In DNA, the CDR3 is TGTGCCAGCAGCCACCCAGGAAGTCGTGGCTACACCTTC. Residues: CASSHPGSRGYTF.

The rearrangement joins TRBV28 to TRBJ2-5; D gene ambiguous. Germline CDR1 MDHEN, CDR2 SYDVKM. This CDR3 is built from 13 residues. With 1 base removed from V and 2 bases from J, the gap between germline ends came to 5 bases. CDR3 DNA: TGTGCCAGCAGTTTATACCCACAAGAGACCCAGTACTTC. The encoded protein is CASSLYPQETQYF.

The gene calls are TRBV7-8 and TRBJ2-7, with D tentatively TRBD1 (6 bases). V was pared by 1 base and J by 2 bases, with 9 bases between. Germline V gene lookup returns CDR1 SGHVS and CDR2 FQNEAQ. This CDR3 is 14 amino acids long. The CDR3 sequence is CASSLDRVAYEQYF. The CDR3 region has the DNA TGTGCCAGCAGCTTAGACAGGGTCGCCTACGAGCAGTACTTC.

This clone was counted a few times. The chain has TRBV4-1 and TRBJ2-7; D possibly uses TRBD1 or TRBD2 (6 bases each). Trimming removed 1 base at V and 2 bases at J, with 15 bases between. CDR1 is MGHRA, CDR2 YSYEKL, per germline. The CDR3 extends over 16 amino acids. CDR3 in amino acids: CASSQVQGRGTYEQYF. The CDR3 coding sequence is TGCGCCAGCAGCCAAGTTCAGGGGCGGGGAACCTACGAGCAGTACTTC.

The J gene is TRBJ2-7, the V gene TRBV11-2; no definite D call. Germline V lookup: CDR1 SGHAT, CDR2 FQNNGV. Trimming pared 0 bases from V and 0 bases from J, leaving 21 bases between. CDR3 length equals 19 residues. CDR3 in DNA: TGTGCCAGCAGCTTAGAATTGACGGCAGTGATTATTAGCTCCTACGAGCAGTACTTC. It codes for CASSLELTAVIISSYEQYF.